This is a list of T cell receptor beta chains from one sample in a study of T cell responses to AZD1222 COVID-19 vaccine. Here immunoSEQ multiplex PCR was the method, and the copy in TCRdb shows in-frame clones only, minus some. This table holds 95,000 to 130,000 clones, approximately 83% found once. The input for sequencing was peripheral blood, taken on day 0 of MenACWY control vaccination. The receptors here all came from an adult in good health. Each CDR3 is given without its conserved first and last residue.

ASSWGTTDTQY TRBV7-9
ASSSLNRGFNEKLF TRBV5-1
ASSPRAGRGNQPQH TRBV18
ARSLENSYEQY TRBV5-3
ASSLRDLDTDTQY TRBV6-2/TRBV6-3
ASSQAVTGELF TRBV14
ASSFTGRETQY TRBV7-2
ASSPQGSANYGYT TRBV9
ASKRGYRYPLH TRBV6-5
ATSDPSGYTGELF TRBV24-1
ASSRDVTYQPQH TRBV6-5
ASSIVGGAGELF TRBV19
ASSQPNSNQPQH TRBV7-8
ASSPREGAVGVVGEQF TRBV9
ASTGREADGYT TRBV19
ASSIVPGGRRTEAF TRBV19
ASSLSASGGPEQY TRBV5-1
ASSLGELYGYT TRBV5-1
ASSLGRGGDTQY TRBV13
ASSQFRQETQY TRBV14
ASSSGWGGPYNEQF TRBV7-2
ASSPMGQGSSNYGYT TRBV28
ASSLEGPPQNPYEQY TRBV5-5
ASSPSWGRTTEAF TRBV6-6
ASSYSGGSYNEQF TRBV6-2/TRBV6-3
ASSLEGHANQPQH TRBV7-8
ASSQSWGPTGTEAF TRBV3-1/TRBV3-2
ASSQAGYSNQPQH TRBV3-1/TRBV3-2
ASSLGQGAWEQY TRBV7-9
ASSSTTMEAF TRBV6-5
ASSYRRGGADTQY TRBV6-5
ASSQGWETRSNQPQH TRBV3-1/TRBV3-2
AISVEATSYEQY TRBV10-3
ASSIEQSPGQPQH TRBV19
ASRKTENSNQPQH TRBV6-4
ASSLSSGVVAKNIQY TRBV5-4
ASSRLAGNEQF TRBV12-3/TRBV12-4
ASSPGGGNQPQH TRBV9
ASSLSMNTEAF TRBV11-2
ASSQDRSSNTEAF TRBV4-3
ASSQGSGSHTEAF TRBV4-1
ASRGQFSNQPQH TRBV6-5
ASIGTGVGGYT TRBV6-5
ASSLYMYNEQF TRBV13
ASSPGGNSYEQY TRBV11-1
ASSLDREVAF TRBV11-1
ASSLVRTFDWNYGYT TRBV7-9
ASSQGGSETGVPEAF TRBV4-2